Here is one T cell receptor beta chain with its context. The antigen it binds to is not known. Base qualities are not provided; no much larger clone lies one nucleotide away. CDR3 length: 14 amino acids, cysteine to phenylalanine. Only the CDR3 DNA stays, 42 bases, in frame from base 1. The V end loses 1 base and the J end loses 8 bases, and a stretch of 15 bases separates them. From the germline V gene, CDR1 is SGDLS and CDR2 is YYNGEE. Donors formed part of the validation cohort, which comprised about 130 subjects and was distinct from the first cohort of some 700 subjects. This entry comes from a study of cytomegalovirus exposure and HLA in healthy donors (dated by TCRdb to about 2017). Background for the entire study: A later analysis indicated that the 120 validation repertoires were generated on the platform also employed for the 650 to 850 repertoires of the first cohort. High-throughput TCR immunosequencing, statistical association of individual TCRs with disease status, and machine learning were combined to predict cytomegalovirus infection status. A separate validation cohort of approximately 120 different subjects was used in addition to the 666-subject first cohort. The study aimed to test whether signatures of past pathogen exposure could be identified by cataloging public T cell receptors.

The library came from the immunoSEQ multiplex PCR assay. Per the source publication's procedure: A statistical classification framework was developed to diagnose cytomegalovirus status using the catalog of TCR beta chain sequences. This is the immuneACCESS table as TCRdb keeps it, with only in-frame sequences that have V and J called. A part of the clones is gone; compared with another copy, unresolved V genes explain less than half, and the rest is unexplained. V, J and clone size are those of that table, while D and trimming were read from the DNA. Here the sample has roughly 130,000 clones; more than 70% occur a single time. The top ten constitute 1.4% of the sample. Study-wide conclusions, independent of this receptor: Most TCR sequences were seen in very few donors, while some public TCRs were found in many individuals. The classifier was reported to diagnose cytomegalovirus status with high specificity and sensitivity in both the original cohort and the validation cohort. Of the cluster scores, roughly 93% were above 0 in a later analysis, which found that TCRs clustered in the first cohort also tended to co-occur in the 120 validation repertoires. Three of the identified cytomegalovirus-associated TCR beta chains were confirmed in vitro to be specific for cytomegalovirus antigens. The study listed 150 to 200 TCR beta chains as associated with cytomegalovirus. All 120 or so repertoires were used to score co-occurrence in the validation cohort in a later analysis, because that analysis had no HLA typing for the cohort. It was suggested by the authors that the approach could potentially be generalized to other disease states and immunological phenotypes.

Sequencing was done on a sample of PBMCs. The chain uses TRBV9 and TRBJ1-2; TRBD1 is a possible D gene, resting on 5 matching bases. This receptor was identified in a man aged 30 to 45 in good health and CMV-seronegative. The nucleotide sequence is TGTGCCAGCAGCGTAACGGGGGGTCCGGGAGGCTACACCTTC. Its coded protein is CASSVTGGPGGYTF.